These 7 T cell receptor beta chains were all obtained from the same sample, sequenced in a study of T-cell reconstitution after alpha-beta-depleted transplantation in children. A library of TCRbeta sequences, prepared with unique molecular identifiers, was generated. TCRdb re-called the PCR reads through MiXCR, storing one row per CDR3 protein. The sample holds 450,000 to 550,000 distinct CDR3 sequences, 11% seen once. The sequencing used PBMCs, mostly from graft donor cells, collected 180 days after TCRalphabeta/CD19-depleted stem cell transplant. The origin of the receptors is a female patient between 2 and 15 years old who had a stem cell transplant for aplastic anemia, so the T cells may come from the graft donor.

The gene calls are TRBV5-1 and TRBJ1-5, with TRBD1 identical over 9 bases. CDR1 is SGHRS, CDR2 YFSETQ, per germline. V shed 1 base, J shed 2 bases, and the junction held 4 bases outside the gene matches. This CDR3 spans 16 amino acids. The CDR3, as DNA: TGCGCCAGCAGCTTGACAGGGGGCAAGGGCAATCAGCCCCAGCATTTT. Translated: CASSLTGGKGNQPQHF.

This clonotype was seen a handful of times. The chain is built from TRBV29-1 and TRBJ2-5; 12 nucleotides agree with TRBD2. V shed 5 bases, J shed 5 bases, and the junction held 30 bases outside the gene matches. Germline V gives CDR1 SQVTM, CDR2 ANQGSEA. This CDR3 region has 22 residues. CDR3 sequence: CSVFPGPPPWNTTSGSHETQYF. CDR3 coding DNA: TGCAGCGTTTTCCCGGGTCCCCCACCTTGGAACACGACTAGCGGGAGTCATGAGACCCAGTACTTC. Full variable domain (outside the CDR3, taken from reference TRBV29-1 and TRBJ2-5): SAVISQKPSRDICQRGTSLTIQCQVDSQVTMMFWYRQQPGQSLTLIATANQGSEATYESGFVIDKFPISRPNLTFSTLTVSNMSPEDSSIYLCSVFPGPPPWNTTSGSHETQYFGPGTRLLVL.

This clonotype was observed at least ten times. The J gene is TRBJ1-1, the V gene TRBV10-2; 7 bases map to TRBD1. The trim removed 6 bases at V and 0 bases at J, leaving 4 bases unmatched. Germline V lookup: CDR1 WSHSY, CDR2 SAAADI. The CDR3 has 14 residues. The CDR3 region is CASRGQLLNTEAFF. The CDR3 DNA is TGCGCCAGCAGGGGACAGCTGCTGAACACTGAAGCTTTCTTT.

The rearrangement uses TRBV2 and TRBJ2-1; 9 bases fit TRBD2. Trimming cost V 8 bases and J 1 base; bases outside gene matches: 9. Germline V gene lookup returns CDR1 SNHLY and CDR2 FYNNEI. The CDR3 extends over 16 amino acids. CDR3 loop: CASGGGTSSSYNEQFF. The CDR3 nucleotides read TGTGCCAGCGGGGGGGGGACTAGCTCTTCCTACAATGAGCAGTTCTTC.

The chain is built from TRBV6-2 or TRBV6-3 and TRBJ2-3; 11 bases line up with TRBD2. This CDR3 comprises 17 residues. Germline assignment: CDR1 MNHEY and CDR2 SVGEGT. J lost 4 bases, V lost 6 bases, and 12 bases had no gene match. Here the CDR3 reads CASRRTTPSGRPDTQYF. The CDR3 bases are TGTGCCAGCAGGAGAACCACCCCTAGCGGGAGGCCAGATACGCAGTATTTT.

This clonotype has only a few counts. The V and J genes are TRBV5-6 and TRBJ2-1; 10 bases are a match to TRBD2. CDR1 and CDR2 from the germline V gene are SGHDT and YYEEEE. Trimming cost V 0 bases and J 9 bases; bases outside gene matches: 9. CDR3 size: 16 residues. DNA of the CDR3: TGTGCCAGCAGCTTGGCGGGCCTAGCGGGAGAAGTTGAGCAGTTCTTC. Its translation is CASSLAGLAGEVEQFF.

The chain combines TRBV10-3 with TRBJ1-1; D is undetermined. Germline V lookup: CDR1 ENHRY, CDR2 SYGVKD. V shed 3 bases and J shed 0 bases, with 5 bases lying between them. CDR3 length equals 13 residues. The CDR3 DNA reads as TGTGCCATCAGTGACACTCTGAACACTGAAGCTTTCTTT. This codes for CAISDTLNTEAFF.